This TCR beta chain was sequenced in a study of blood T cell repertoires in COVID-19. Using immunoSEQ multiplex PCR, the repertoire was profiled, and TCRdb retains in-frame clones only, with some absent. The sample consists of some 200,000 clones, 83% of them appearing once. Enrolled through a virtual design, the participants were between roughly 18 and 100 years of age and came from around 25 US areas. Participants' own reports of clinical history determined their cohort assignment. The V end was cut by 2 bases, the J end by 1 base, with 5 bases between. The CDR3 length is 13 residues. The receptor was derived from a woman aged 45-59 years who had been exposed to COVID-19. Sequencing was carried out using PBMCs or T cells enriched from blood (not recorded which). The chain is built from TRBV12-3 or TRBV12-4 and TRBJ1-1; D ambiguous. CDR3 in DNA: TGTGCCAGCAGTTTATTCGGGAACACTGAAGCTTTCTTT. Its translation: CASSLFGNTEAFF.